This TCR beta chain was documented in a study of blood T cell repertoires in COVID-19. This clone appeared once. Using immunoSEQ multiplex PCR, the repertoire was profiled, and TCRdb retains in-frame clones only, with some absent. The sample shows tens of thousands of clones, 88% of them seen only once. Germline loops: CDR1 LGHDT, CDR2 YNNKEL (reference sequence). V lost 3 bases to trimming and J lost 5 bases, with 8 bases between them. The CDR3 has 13 residues. Material: peripheral blood. This sequence was found in a man aged 55 to 70 with active COVID-19. The rearrangement joins TRBV3-1 (or the pseudogene TRBV3-2) to TRBJ2-1; D uncertain. The CDR3 coding sequence is TGTGCCAGCAGCCATAACTTCAACAATGAGCAGTTCTTC. The encoded protein is CASSHNFNNEQFF.